The 3 T cell receptor beta chains below all came from one sample that was sequenced in a study of blood T cells in healthy people across ages. For the second PCR, which ran for roughly 6 to 11 cycles, a sample-barcoded 5' primer and a J-beta primer mix were used. TCRdb reprocessed the 5' RACE reads via MiXCR and lists one record per CDR3 protein. The sample contains about 1.8 million distinct CDR3 sequences, roughly 52% of which appear only once. What was sequenced was blood. These receptors all stem from a woman in her 40s in good health.

CDR3 sequence (DNA): TGCAGTGCCCCGGCTGGCGGGGGGAACCAAGAGACCCAGTACTTC. Translated: CSAPAGGGNQETQYF. J is TRBJ2-5 and V is TRBV20-1; 8 bases agree with TRBD2. This CDR3 has 15 amino acids. The ends lost 6 bases at V and 0 bases at J; junction bases unmatched: 9. CDR1 is DFQATT, CDR2 SNEGSKA, per germline (reference sequence).

This clonotype was observed a few times. The chain links TRBV9 to TRBJ2-3, with a possible D match to TRBD1 (5 bases). This CDR3 has 16 residues. Germline CDR1 reads SGDLS; CDR2 reads YYNGEE. V shed 4 bases and J shed 2 bases, with 17 bases lying between them. CDR3 DNA: TGTGCCAGCAGCCCTCGAAACATGGACAACACAGATACGCAGTATTTT. As protein: CASSPRNMDNTDTQYF.

This clonotype showed up just a few times. The chain combines TRBV2 with TRBJ2-5; D gene unclear. CDR3 length: 12 amino acids. CDR1 is SNHLY and CDR2 is FYNNEI in the germline V gene. V shed 6 bases and J shed 2 bases, with 7 bases lying between them. The CDR3 is CASRQYQETQYF. CDR3 coding DNA: TGTGCCAGCAGGCAGTATCAAGAGACCCAGTACTTC.